The 31 T cell receptor beta chains given below trace back to one sample, sequenced in a study of blood T cells in healthy people across ages. A sample-barcoded 5' primer and a J-beta primer mix were used in a second PCR of roughly 7 to 11 cycles. TCRdb reanalysed the 5' RACE reads using MiXCR and keeps one entry per CDR3 protein. This table has 1,300,000 or so distinct CDR3 sequences, around 59% appearing once. Sequencing was performed on blood. The receptors shown here come from a man younger than 30 in good health.

The chain carries TRBV20-1 and TRBJ2-1, with D possibly being TRBD2 (5 bases). Germline V gene lookup returns CDR1 DFQATT and CDR2 SNEGSKA (reference sequence). This CDR3 is built from 11 residues. V lost 6 bases and J 5 bases, leaving 8 bases between the germline ends. CDR3 loop: CSALADNEQFF. The CDR3 DNA reads as TGCAGTGCCCTAGCAGACAATGAGCAGTTCTTC.

The J gene is TRBJ1-2, the V gene TRBV7-8, with D possibly being TRBD1 (5 bases). V was shortened by 2 bases and J by 6 bases, with 16 bases between the two germline ends. This CDR3 region has 15 residues. Looked up from germline, CDR1 is SGHVS and CDR2 is FQNEAQ. The CDR3 protein is CASSLYRDLVNGYTF. In DNA, the CDR3 is TGTGCCAGCAGCTTATACCGGGACCTTGTTAATGGCTACACCTTC.

This clonotype has more than one count but fewer than ten. In DNA, the CDR3 is TGCAGTGCTAGAGACTCCTTCCTCAGGGTGGGCGAGCAGTACTTC. Its translation: CSARDSFLRVGEQYF. The gene calls are TRBV20-1 and TRBJ2-5; maybe TRBD1 (5 bases). Matching the DNA end better, TRBJ2-7 makes the J call doubtful. The CDR3 consists of 15 residues. The germline V gene encodes CDR1 DFQATT and CDR2 SNEGSKA (reference sequence).

The count of this clonotype is one. The chain combines TRBV6-1 with TRBJ2-1; the D gene is possibly TRBD1 (5 bases). CDR1 and CDR2 from the germline V gene are MNHNS and SASEGT. The V end was cut by 6 bases, the J end by 8 bases, with 17 bases between. The CDR3 sequence is 14 residues long. For the CDR3, the DNA is TGTGCCAGCAGCCGTTCGGGTTGGGGCGATGAGCAGTTCTTC. It is translated as CASSRSGWGDEQFF.

This chain joins TRBV10-3 and TRBJ1-5; tentatively, D is TRBD1 (5 bases). V lost 7 bases and J 4 bases, leaving 11 bases between the germline ends. The CDR3 sequence is 13 residues long. The germline V gene has CDR1 ENHRY and CDR2 SYGVKD. As DNA, the CDR3 is TGTGCCATCATAAGGGCAGGGAATCAGCCCCAGCATTTT. Its translation is CAIIRAGNQPQHF.

This clonotype was counted once. One end of the junction varies from germline; a read error may be responsible. The gene calls are TRBV12-3 or TRBV12-4 and TRBJ2-5; 9 bases align to TRBD2. TRBJ2-7 explains the end of the DNA better; the J call may be wrong. The CDR3 runs 12 residues. CDR3 in DNA: TGTGCCTGCAGCGGACTAGCGAACGAGCAGTACTTC. Amino acids: CACSGLANEQYF.

As regards this clonotype: A read error may produce the germline difference seen at one junction end. The chain is built from TRBV28 and TRBJ1-2, with unresolved D. Germline V gene lookup returns CDR1 MDHEN and CDR2 SYDVKM. CDR3 size: 12 residues. The CDR3 DNA follows: TGTGCCACCAGTCAAAACTCTTATGGCTACACCTTC. This sequence encodes CATSQNSYGYTF.

The J gene is TRBJ1-1, the V gene TRBV4-1, with a weak D call TRBD1 (5 bases). The germline gives CDR1 MGHRA, CDR2 YSYEKL. There are 15 residues in the CDR3. V was cut by 5 bases and J by 3 bases, with 16 bases left in between. CDR3 sequence: CASSDHTGMDTEAFF. CDR3 coding DNA: TGCGCCAGCAGCGACCATACAGGAATGGACACTGAAGCTTTCTTT.

This clonotype occurred a few times. This rearrangement joins TRBV7-9 to TRBJ1-1; D perhaps matches TRBD1 (5 bases). The CDR3 length is 14 residues. Per germline, CDR1 SEHNR and CDR2 FQNEAQ (reference sequence). V lost 7 bases, J lost 0 bases, and 12 bases lay in between. The chain's CDR3 is CASNPAGMNTEAFF. CDR3 DNA: TGTGCCAGCAACCCGGCAGGGATGAACACTGAAGCTTTCTTT.

Only one count was recorded for this clonotype. The genes are TRBV7-8 and TRBJ2-3, with 9 bases fitting TRBD2. With 6 bases clipped from V and 1 base from J, the junction kept 11 bases outside the gene matches. This CDR3 has 17 residues. Per the germline V gene, CDR1 is SGHVS and CDR2 is FQNEAQ. The CDR3 here is CASSSAGGPTRTDTQYF. The CDR3 coding sequence is TGTGCCAGCAGTTCAGCGGGGGGCCCAACCCGCACAGATACGCAGTATTTT.

The chain employs TRBV6-1 and TRBJ1-4; 8 bases are shared with TRBD1. The CDR3 sequence is 12 residues long. CDR1 and CDR2 from the germline V gene are MNHNS and SASEGT. The junction had 7 bases not matched to a gene; V was cut back by 11 bases and J by 8 bases. The CDR3 nucleotides read TGTGCCTCAGTGTCAGGGGGCGAAAAACTGTTTTTT. This encodes CASVSGGEKLFF.

V usage is TRBV6-2 or TRBV6-3 and J usage is TRBJ1-5; 7 bases agree with TRBD1. J gave up 9 bases and V 6 bases, and 5 bases lay outside the gene matches. The CDR3 runs 12 residues. Germline V gene data show CDR1 as MNHEY and CDR2 as SVGEGT. The DNA for the CDR3 is TGTGCCAGCAGAACAGGGGTTCGGCCCCAGCATTTT. Translated, it gives CASRTGVRPQHF.

The rearrangement uses TRBV20-1 and TRBJ2-3, with D perhaps TRBD2 (5 bases). The CDR3 spans 13 residues. Trimming stripped 1 base from V and 6 bases from J, with 11 bases between. Germline CDR1 is DFQATT and CDR2 is SNEGSKA (reference sequence). The CDR3 DNA reads as TGCAGTGCTAGAGTGGCGGGCAGTGATACGCAGTATTTT. Its protein is CSARVAGSDTQYF.

The chain joins TRBV6-1 to TRBJ2-3; a possible D gene is TRBD1 (6 bases). V shed 6 bases and J shed 6 bases, with 16 bases lying between them. The germline V gene has CDR1 MNHNS and CDR2 SASEGT. The CDR3 sequence is 14 residues long. CDR3 in amino acids: CASREVSGVDTQYF. DNA of the CDR3: TGTGCCAGCAGGGAGGTTTCAGGGGTCGATACGCAGTATTTT.

This clonotype was detected once. The chain joins TRBV20-1 to TRBJ1-2, with unresolved D. V was pared by 0 bases and J by 0 bases, with 8 bases between. Per germline, CDR1 DFQATT and CDR2 SNEGSKA (reference sequence). CDR3 length equals 14 residues. The chain's CDR3 is CSARESFTNYGYTF. The CDR3 DNA is TGCAGTGCTAGAGAGAGTTTCACTAACTATGGCTACACCTTC.

V is TRBV25-1 and J is TRBJ1-1; D ambiguous. CDR3 length: 14 amino acids. Germline CDR1 is MGHDK and CDR2 is SYGVNS. Trimming left V 5 bases short and J 8 bases short, with 18 bases between. The CDR3 sequence: CASSSLHENREAFF. The CDR3 DNA is TGTGCCAGCAGTTCATTACACGAAAATCGAGAAGCTTTCTTT.

Worth noting for this clonotype: Germline and junction disagree at one end, which may indicate a read error. The rearrangement joins TRBV10-3 to TRBJ2-1; TRBD1 is a possible D gene (6 bases). CDR3 length: 12 residues. The germline gives CDR1 ENHRY, CDR2 SYGVKD. CDR3 bases: TGTGCCGCCGGGACACTGTACAATGAGCGGTTCTTC. This gives the protein CAAGTLYNERFF.

The chain joins TRBV29-1 to TRBJ1-2; D unclear. This CDR3 region has 15 residues. CDR1 and CDR2 (germline): SQVTM, ANQGSEA. The ends were cut back, 1 base at V and 5 bases at J, with 17 bases in the middle. As DNA, the CDR3 is TGCAGCGTTGAAGGGCCTGGACGCCAGCCTTATGGCTACACCTTC. This codes for CSVEGPGRQPYGYTF.

This clonotype came up a few times. The V call is TRBV20-1, the J call TRBJ2-5; no clear D. Germline V CDR1 and CDR2: DFQATT, SNEGSKA (reference sequence). The length of the CDR3 is 14 residues. V was trimmed by 3 bases and J by 5 bases, leaving 16 bases between them. The CDR3 protein is CSASVGPSGETQYF. The CDR3 nucleotides read TGCAGTGCTAGTGTTGGTCCGTCTGGGGAGACCCAGTACTTC.

This chain connects TRBV7-4 to TRBJ2-7; no clear D. Germline V gene lookup returns CDR1 SGHVT and CDR2 SQSDAQ. The CDR3 length is 11 residues. Trimming pared 4 bases from V and 3 bases from J, leaving 4 bases between. DNA of the CDR3: TGTGCCAGCAGCTCGTGCTACGAGCAGTACTTC. Its protein product is CASSSCYEQYF.

The rearrangement joins TRBV28 to TRBJ2-7; TRBD1 is a possible D gene (6 bases). This CDR3 region has 16 residues. Germline V gene lookup returns CDR1 MDHEN and CDR2 SYDVKM. Trimming pared 4 bases from V and 4 bases from J, leaving 20 bases between. CDR3: CASSSAVNREDYEQYF. In DNA, the CDR3 is TGTGCCAGCAGTTCAGCAGTTAACAGGGAAGATTACGAGCAGTACTTC. The variable domain in full, with the rest retrieved from reference TRBV28 and TRBJ2-7, is DVKVTQSSRYLVKRTGEKVFLECVQDMDHENMFWYRQDPGLGLRLIYFSYDVKMKEKGDIPEGYSVSREKKERFSLILESASTNQTSMYLCASSSAVNREDYEQYFGPGTRLTVT.

This clonotype is a singleton in its sample. The chain links TRBV29-1 to TRBJ2-7, with D hard to call. The J call may not be correct, given that the DNA end is closer to TRBJ2-5. Germline V gives CDR1 SQVTM, CDR2 ANQGSEA. CDR3 size: 13 residues. CDR3: CSVEDRTGETQYF. Here the CDR3 DNA reads TGCAGCGTTGAAGACCGGACCGGAGAGACCCAGTACTTC.

This chain links TRBV25-1 with TRBJ2-7, with D hard to call. V lost 5 bases to trimming and J lost 2 bases, with 13 bases between them. Germline assignment: CDR1 MGHDK and CDR2 SYGVNS. There are 14 residues in the CDR3. The chain's CDR3 is CASSTWTRTYEQYF. The CDR3 nucleotides read TGTGCCAGCAGTACGTGGACCCGGACCTACGAGCAGTACTTC.

The CDR3 coding sequence is TGCGCCAGCAGCCAAGATCCCCCGGGGGTTACTGAAGCTTTCTTT. Translated: CASSQDPPGVTEAFF. The genes are TRBV4-3 and TRBJ1-1; weak D call: TRBD1 (5 bases). The CDR3 has 15 residues. V lost 0 bases and J 5 bases, leaving 13 bases between the germline ends. Germline V gene data show CDR1 as LGHNA and CDR2 as YSLEER.

This chain links TRBV7-9 with TRBJ1-4; no clear D gene. The CDR3 runs 16 residues. CDR1 and CDR2 from the germline V gene are SEHNR and FQNEAQ (reference sequence). Trimming pared 5 bases from V and 0 bases from J, leaving 13 bases between. The CDR3 is CASSRGGGTTNEKLFF. The CDR3 DNA follows: TGTGCCAGCAGCAGAGGAGGCGGGACAACTAATGAAAAACTGTTTTTT.

Worth noting for this clonotype: One junction end disagrees with the germline gene, perhaps due to a read error. The chain recombines TRBV3-1 with TRBJ2-7; a possible D gene is TRBD2 (6 bases). CDR1 is LGHDT, CDR2 YNNKEL, per germline (reference sequence). This CDR3 has 15 amino acids. DNA of the CDR3: TGTACCAGCAGCCCTTGGGCTAGCGAGACCTACGAGCAGTACTTC. Protein: CTSSPWASETYEQYF.

The chain recombines TRBV25-1 with TRBJ2-2, with D maybe TRBD1 (6 bases). Trimming removed 4 bases at V and 7 bases at J, with 13 bases between. This CDR3 is built from 14 residues. Germline V gene sequence: CDR1 MGHDK, CDR2 SYGVNS. CDR3: CASSGYRVDGELFF. The CDR3 region has the DNA TGTGCCAGCAGTGGATACAGGGTTGACGGGGAGCTGTTTTTT.

This clonotype was counted only a few times. The rearrangement uses TRBV7-2 and TRBJ2-3; possible D gene TRBD1, 7 bases. The CDR3 covers 15 residues. The V end was cut by 6 bases, the J end by 2 bases, with 15 bases between. Germline CDR1 reads SGHTA; CDR2 reads FQGNSA. CDR3 residues: CASSSAGQLTDTQYF. As DNA, the CDR3 is TGTGCCAGCAGTAGCGCGGGACAGCTCACAGATACGCAGTATTTT.

CDR3 coding DNA: TGTGCCAGCAGTTTAAGTGTCCGGGGGGCCTCCTACGAGCAGTACTTC. Protein product: CASSLSVRGASYEQYF. The chain has TRBV28 and TRBJ2-7, with D perhaps TRBD2 (7 bases). The CDR3 has 16 residues. V was shortened by 2 bases and J by 0 bases, with 14 bases between the two germline ends. The germline V gene encodes CDR1 MDHEN and CDR2 SYDVKM.

To note about this clonotype: One end of the junction varies from germline; a read error may be responsible. V usage is TRBV12-3 or TRBV12-4 and J usage is TRBJ2-3, with D perhaps matching TRBD1 (6 bases). The CDR3 is 14 residues long. CDR3 coding DNA: TGTGCCAGCAGTTTACTAGGGGACACAGATAAGCAGTATTTT. Its translation is CASSLLGDTDKQYF.

The table lists this clonotype with a few counts. DNA for the CDR3: TGTGCCAGCAGCGTAATTCCTGGACGTCTGGACGGCTACACCTTC. Amino acids: CASSVIPGRLDGYTF. The chain has TRBV9 and TRBJ1-2; D is unresolved. This CDR3 region has 15 residues. Looked up from germline, CDR1 is SGDLS and CDR2 is YYNGEE. Between the trimmed V and J ends, which lost 1 base and 8 bases, there was a span of 18 bases.